The text below deals with one T cell receptor beta chain. Its antigen is undetermined. These data come from a study of T cell responses to AZD1222 COVID-19 vaccine. TCRdb keeps only in-frame clones here, not all; method: immunoSEQ multiplex PCR. The sample has 65,000 to 70,000 clones; more than 70% are singletons. V lost 4 bases to trimming and J lost 7 bases, with 11 bases between them. The CDR3 loop spans 13 amino acids. CDR1 and CDR2 (germline): MDHEN, SYDVKM. Study-wide findings and caveats: Among spike-specific TCRs, nearly half reportedly target unmutated variant regions. Along spike, vaccine-associated CD4 TCRs were found throughout, with dominance at 160-218 and 743-854. No repertoire was sampled before or during the peak T cell response, only after it.

J is TRBJ1-5 and V is TRBV28, with D tentatively TRBD1 (6 bases). The sequencing used peripheral blood, collected on day 0 of AZD1222 vaccination. This clonotype was sampled from an adult in good health. The CDR3 loop reads CASSWGREQPQHF. DNA of the CDR3: TGTGCCAGCAGTTGGGGGCGCGAACAGCCCCAGCATTTT.